The 5 T cell receptor beta chains below were found in one sample sequenced in a study of T cell responses to AZD1222 COVID-19 vaccine. Clones were sequenced by immunoSEQ multiplex PCR, and TCRdb holds only the in-frame ones, with some missing. The sample records approximately 130,000 clones, 80% to 90% being singletons. The source material was peripheral blood, sampled 28 days after the second AZD1222 dose. These receptors all come from an adult who received the AZD1222 COVID-19 vaccine.

This clone was detected once. The chain has TRBV27 and TRBJ1-5; no reliable D call. This CDR3 is built from 14 residues. V gave up 3 bases and J gave up 0 bases, with 6 bases separating them. The germline gives CDR1 MNHEY, CDR2 SMNVEV (reference sequence). The CDR3 bases are TGTGCCAGCAGTTTGCGCAGTAGCAATCAGCCCCAGCATTTT. Translating it yields CASSLRSSNQPQHF.

This chain links TRBV14 with TRBJ1-1, with 9 positions matching TRBD1. Trimming removed 4 bases from V and 5 bases from J; junction bases left unmatched: 5. Per the germline V gene, CDR1 is SGHDN and CDR2 is FVKESK. The CDR3 runs to 14 residues. CDR3 sequence reads: CASSLGQGRTEAFF. For the CDR3, the DNA is TGTGCCAGCAGCCTCGGACAGGGGAGGACTGAAGCTTTCTTT.

The chain employs TRBV5-1 and TRBJ1-3; no firm D call. V gave up 4 bases and J gave up 0 bases, with 20 bases separating them. Germline V lookup: CDR1 SGHRS, CDR2 YFSETQ. The CDR3 runs 18 residues. DNA for the CDR3: TGCGCCAGCAGCCCACGGACCGGTAGCTCCTACTCTGGAAACACCATATATTTT. Translated: CASSPRTGSSYSGNTIYF.

J is TRBJ2-7 and V is TRBV2, with 8 bases that match TRBD1. CDR1 is SNHLY and CDR2 is FYNNEI in the germline V gene. This CDR3 region has 16 residues. The V segment lost 0 bases and the J segment 5 bases; nucleotides outside the gene matches: 9. The CDR3 sequence: CASSEALRQGTHEQYF. The CDR3 nucleotides are TGTGCCAGCAGTGAAGCGCTTCGACAGGGGACCCACGAGCAGTACTTC.

The rearrangement links TRBV6-6 to TRBJ1-1, with D uncertain. V lost 5 bases, J lost 4 bases, and 11 bases lay in between. There are 13 residues in the CDR3. The germline V gene has CDR1 MNHNY and CDR2 SVGAGI (reference sequence). The CDR3 protein is CASSRGQPTEAFF. CDR3 nucleotide sequence: TGTGCCAGCAGTCGCGGCCAGCCCACTGAAGCTTTCTTT.